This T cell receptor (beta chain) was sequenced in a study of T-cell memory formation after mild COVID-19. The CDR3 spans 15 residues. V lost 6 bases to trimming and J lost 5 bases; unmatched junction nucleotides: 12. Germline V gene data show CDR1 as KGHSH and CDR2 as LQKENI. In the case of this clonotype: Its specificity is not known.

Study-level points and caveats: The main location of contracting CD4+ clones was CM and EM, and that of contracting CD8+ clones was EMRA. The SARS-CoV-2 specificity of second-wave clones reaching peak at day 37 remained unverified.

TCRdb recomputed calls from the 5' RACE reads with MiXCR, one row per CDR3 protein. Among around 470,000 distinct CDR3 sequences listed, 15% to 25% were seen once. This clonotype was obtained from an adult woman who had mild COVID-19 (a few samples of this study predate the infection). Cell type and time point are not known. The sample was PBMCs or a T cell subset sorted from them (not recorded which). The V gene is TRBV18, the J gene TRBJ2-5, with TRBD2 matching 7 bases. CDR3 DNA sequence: TGTGCCAGCTCGGGCGCGACTAGCCTCGGGGAGACCCAGTACTTC. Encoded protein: CASSGATSLGETQYF. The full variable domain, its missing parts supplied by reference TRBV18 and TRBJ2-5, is NAGVMQNPRHLVRRRGQEARLRCSPMKGHSHVYWYRQLPEEGLKFMVYLQKENIIDESGMPKERFSAEFPKEGPSILRIQQVVRGDSAAYFCASSGATSLGETQYFGPGTRLLVL.